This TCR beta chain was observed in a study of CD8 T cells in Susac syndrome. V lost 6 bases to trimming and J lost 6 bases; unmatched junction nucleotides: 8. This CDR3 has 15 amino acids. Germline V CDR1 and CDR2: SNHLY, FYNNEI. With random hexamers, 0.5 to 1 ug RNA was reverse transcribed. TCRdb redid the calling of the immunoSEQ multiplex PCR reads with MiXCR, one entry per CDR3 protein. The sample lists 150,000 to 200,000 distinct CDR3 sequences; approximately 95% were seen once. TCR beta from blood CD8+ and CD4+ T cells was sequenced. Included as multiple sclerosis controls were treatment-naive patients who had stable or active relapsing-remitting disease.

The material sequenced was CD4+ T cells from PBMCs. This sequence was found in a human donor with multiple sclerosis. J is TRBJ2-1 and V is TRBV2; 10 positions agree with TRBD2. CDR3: CASRGKLAGSNEQFF. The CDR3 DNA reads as TGTGCCAGCAGAGGGAAACTAGCGGGGAGCAATGAGCAGTTCTTC.